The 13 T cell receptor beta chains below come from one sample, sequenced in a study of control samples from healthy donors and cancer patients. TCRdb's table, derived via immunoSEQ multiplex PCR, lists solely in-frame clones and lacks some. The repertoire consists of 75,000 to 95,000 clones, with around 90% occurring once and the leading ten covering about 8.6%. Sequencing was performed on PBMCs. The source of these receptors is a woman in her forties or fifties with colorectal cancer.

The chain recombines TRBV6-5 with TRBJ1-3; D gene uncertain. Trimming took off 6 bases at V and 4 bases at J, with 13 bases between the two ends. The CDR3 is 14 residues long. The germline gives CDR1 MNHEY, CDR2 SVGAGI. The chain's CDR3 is CASRHGLPGNTIYF. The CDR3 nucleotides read TGTGCCAGCAGACATGGACTCCCCGGAAACACCATATATTTT.

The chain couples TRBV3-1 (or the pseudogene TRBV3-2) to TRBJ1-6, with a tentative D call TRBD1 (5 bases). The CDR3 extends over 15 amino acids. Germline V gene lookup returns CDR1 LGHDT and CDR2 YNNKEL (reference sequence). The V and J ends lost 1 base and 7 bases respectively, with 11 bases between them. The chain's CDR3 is CASSQVVGGNSPLHF. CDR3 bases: TGTGCCAGCAGCCAAGTGGTGGGGGGGAATTCACCCCTCCACTTT.

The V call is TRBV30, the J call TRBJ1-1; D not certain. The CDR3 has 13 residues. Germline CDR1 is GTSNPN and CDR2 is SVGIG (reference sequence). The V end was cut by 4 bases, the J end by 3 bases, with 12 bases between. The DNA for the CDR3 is TGTGCCTGGAACCGACAATGGGACACTGAAGCTTTCTTT. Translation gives CAWNRQWDTEAFF.

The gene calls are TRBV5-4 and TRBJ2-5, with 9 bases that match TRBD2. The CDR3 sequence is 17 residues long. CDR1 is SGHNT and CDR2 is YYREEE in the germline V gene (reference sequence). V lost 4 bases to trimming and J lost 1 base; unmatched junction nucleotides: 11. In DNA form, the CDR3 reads TGTGCCAGCAGCAAGGGGGGAGCGGGGGGCCTCCAAGAGACCCAGTACTTC. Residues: CASSKGGAGGLQETQYF.

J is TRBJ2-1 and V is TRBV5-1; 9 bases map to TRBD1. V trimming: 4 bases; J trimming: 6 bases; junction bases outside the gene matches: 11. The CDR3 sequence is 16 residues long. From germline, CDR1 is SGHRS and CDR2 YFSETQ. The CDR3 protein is CASSPLGQGSSNEQFF. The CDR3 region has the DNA TGCGCCAGCAGCCCTTTGGGACAGGGATCGTCCAATGAGCAGTTCTTC.

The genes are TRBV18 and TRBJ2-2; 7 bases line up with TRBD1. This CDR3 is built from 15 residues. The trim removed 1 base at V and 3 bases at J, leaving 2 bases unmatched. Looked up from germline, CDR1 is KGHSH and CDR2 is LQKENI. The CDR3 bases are TGTGCCAGCTCACCACAGGGGGCCGACACCGGGGAGCTGTTTTTT. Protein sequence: CASSPQGADTGELFF.

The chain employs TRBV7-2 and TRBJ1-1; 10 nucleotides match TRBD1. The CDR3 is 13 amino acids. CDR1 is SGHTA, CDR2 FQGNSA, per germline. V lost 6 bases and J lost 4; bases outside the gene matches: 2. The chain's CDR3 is CASRWTGGTEAFF. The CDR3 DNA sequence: TGTGCCAGCAGGTGGACAGGGGGCACTGAAGCTTTCTTT. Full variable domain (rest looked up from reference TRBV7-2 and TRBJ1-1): GAGVSQSPSNKVTEKGKDVELRCDPISGHTALYWYRQSLGQGLEFLIYFQGNSAPDKSGLPSDRFSAERTGGSVSTLTIQRTQQEDSAVYLCASRWTGGTEAFFGQGTRLTVV.

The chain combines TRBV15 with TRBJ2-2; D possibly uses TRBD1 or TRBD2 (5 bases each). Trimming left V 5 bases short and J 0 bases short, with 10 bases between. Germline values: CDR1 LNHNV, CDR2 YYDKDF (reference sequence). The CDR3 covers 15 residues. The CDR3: CATSRGPTNTGELFF. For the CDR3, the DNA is TGTGCCACCAGCCGGGGACCCACGAACACCGGGGAGCTGTTTTTT.

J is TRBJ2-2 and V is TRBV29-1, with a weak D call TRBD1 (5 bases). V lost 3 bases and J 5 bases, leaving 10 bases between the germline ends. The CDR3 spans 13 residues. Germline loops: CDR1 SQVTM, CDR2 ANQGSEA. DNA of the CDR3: TGCAGCGTTGACAGGGAAGGGACCGGGGAGCTGTTTTTT. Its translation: CSVDREGTGELFF.

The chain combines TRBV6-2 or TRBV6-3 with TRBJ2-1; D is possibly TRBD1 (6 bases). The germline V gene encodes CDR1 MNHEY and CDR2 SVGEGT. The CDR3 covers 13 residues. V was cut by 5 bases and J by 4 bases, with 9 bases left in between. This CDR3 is CASSGQNYNEQFF. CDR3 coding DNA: TGTGCCAGCAGTGGACAGAATTACAATGAGCAGTTCTTC.

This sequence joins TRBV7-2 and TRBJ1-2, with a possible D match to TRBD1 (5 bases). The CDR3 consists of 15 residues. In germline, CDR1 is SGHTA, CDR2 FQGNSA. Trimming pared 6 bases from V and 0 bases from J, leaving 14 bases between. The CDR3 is CASSFPGRANYGYTF. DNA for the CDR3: TGTGCCAGCAGTTTCCCAGGGAGAGCTAACTATGGCTACACCTTC.

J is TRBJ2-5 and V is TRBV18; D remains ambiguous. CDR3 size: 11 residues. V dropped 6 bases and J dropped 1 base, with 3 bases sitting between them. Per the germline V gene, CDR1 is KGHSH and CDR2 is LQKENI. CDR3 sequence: CASSAQETQYF. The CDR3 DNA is TGTGCCAGCTCGGCCCAAGAGACCCAGTACTTC.

In DNA, the CDR3 is TGTGCCTGCCAGCGGGGGGTCCTCACAGATACGCAGTATTTT. Protein sequence: CACQRGVLTDTQYF. The V and J genes are TRBV30 and TRBJ2-3; 9 bases are shared with TRBD2. Unmatched junction bases numbered 6, after V lost 6 bases and J lost 2 bases. Germline V gene data show CDR1 as GTSNPN and CDR2 as SVGIG (reference sequence). CDR3 length equals 14 residues.